This entry concerns a single TCR beta chain. This clone was observed a single time. The specificity of this receptor is unknown. No base qualities exist here, and no much larger clone lies one base off it. This sample stems from a study of blood T cell repertoires in COVID-19 (dated by TCRdb to between 2020 and 2021). In terms of the full investigation: Collaborator samples came from the United States, Italy and Spain and covered acute and convalescent phases of COVID-19. The prospective study material was composed of cDNA or gDNA derived from T cells, B-cell-depleted T cells, or PBMCs. Deeply sampled blood TCRbeta repertoires from subjects exposed to, actively infected with, or recovered from COVID-19 were included in the dataset. The repertoires were made available in a free public database intended to serve as a resource for research on the immune response to SARS-CoV-2. Samples came from the ongoing ImmuneRACE study (first 160 participants) plus 1,254 subjects from 6 global collaborators. Nearly every sample came with metadata listing a de-identified subject ID, COVID-19 status, age in years and sex. Where available, HLA class I and class II types were obtained from metadata supplied by the sample provider rather than from assay-based typing. The research as a whole found: The amount of clinical and demographic metadata varied by source and participant and was provided uncurated.

Spanning cysteine to phenylalanine, the CDR3 consists of 13 amino acids. Left in the record is the CDR3 DNA by itself, 39 bases read in frame from the first base. V and J are truncated by 8 bases and 1 base respectively, leaving an intervening sequence of 9 bases. CDR1 and CDR2, per the germline V gene (reference sequence), are SGHNT and YYREEE. Each collaborating institution followed its own protocols to collect whole blood in K2EDTA tubes. For TCRbeta analysis, collaborator samples were shipped as frozen whole blood, as isolated PBMCs, or as DNA extracted from either sample type. The immunoSEQ Assay, a bias-controlled multiplex PCR, was used to amplify TCRbeta CDR3 regions from genomic DNA. The paper's processing steps were these. The number of nucleated cells in each sample was estimated by amplification of reference gene primers within the assay. Sequence reads were collapsed and filtered to measure the absolute abundance of every unique TCRbeta CDR3 rearrangement. For each sample, productive Simpson clonality was calculated as the square root of Simpson's diversity index over productive rearrangements. Imported from immuneACCESS, the table was reduced by TCRdb to in-frame sequences with V and J called. These copies leave out some clones; in studies compared against another copy, an unresolved V gene accounts for under half, and the cause of the remainder is not known. V and J calls and clone size follow that table, whereas D and trimming were derived from the DNA. This sample comprises tens of thousands of clones, roughly 82% of them detected only once. The biggest ten clones account for roughly 2% of the sample.

The rearrangement joined TRBV5-4 to TRBJ2-2, with a weak D call of TRBD1 (5 bases match). Sequenced input: peripheral blood. This clonotype was sampled from a woman in her sixties with acute or convalescent COVID-19. This receptor has the CDR3 CASRTGNTGELFF. The base sequence is TGTGCCAGTAGAACAGGGAACACCGGGGAGCTGTTTTTT.